These 2 T cell receptor beta chains were all obtained from the same sample, sequenced in a study of cytomegalovirus exposure and HLA in healthy donors. Amplification used 60 Vbeta primers and 13 Jbeta primers. Method: immunoSEQ multiplex PCR; TCRdb's copy keeps in-frame clones and lacks some. The profile covers approximately 160,000 clones, with around 80% appearing a single time and 5% to 6.5% taken by the ten largest. Sequences were obtained from PBMCs. The source is a man younger than 45 in good health and CMV-seropositive.

The V and J genes are TRBV5-6 and TRBJ1-2, with 9 bases matching TRBD1. The CDR3 is 14 amino acids. The germline V gene encodes CDR1 SGHDT and CDR2 YYEEEE. Trimming at V came to 3 bases and at J to 4 bases, leaving 4 bases not matched to a gene. The CDR3 coding sequence is TGTGCCAGCAGCTACCGGGACAGGGTCTATGGCTACACCTTC. Translation gives CASSYRDRVYGYTF.

The V gene is TRBV5-1, the J gene TRBJ1-1; 7 positions match TRBD1. Per germline, CDR1 SGHRS and CDR2 YFSETQ. The ends lost 4 bases at V and 1 base at J; junction bases unmatched: 4. The CDR3 totals 14 residues. The CDR3 here is CASSLRQGNTEAFF. The CDR3 region has the DNA TGCGCCAGCAGCCTCCGACAGGGGAACACTGAAGCTTTCTTT.